Following are 5 T cell receptor beta chains from one sample sequenced in a study of T cell changes during pregnancy in multiple sclerosis. Clones were read by immunoSEQ multiplex PCR, and TCRdb kept only the in-frame ones, dropping some. This table has 45,000 to 60,000 clones, approximately 90% appearing once. Sequencing used CD4+ T cells from peripheral blood mononuclear cells, obtained before pregnancy. The receptors originated from a female donor with multiple sclerosis, enrolled in a pregnancy study.

The CDR3 DNA reads as TGTGCCAGCAGTTCGTTCGACAGGGTTCTCAATCAGCCCCAGCATTTT. It specifies CASSSFDRVLNQPQHF. The J gene is TRBJ1-5, the V gene TRBV28; 7 bases line up with TRBD1. Losses at the gene ends were 4 bases for V and 3 bases for J; bases not matched to a gene: 9. The CDR3 is made up of 16 amino acids. Germline V CDR1 and CDR2: MDHEN, SYDVKM. Full variable domain (missing parts from reference TRBV28 and TRBJ1-5): DVKVTQSSRYLVKRTGEKVFLECVQDMDHENMFWYRQDPGLGLRLIYFSYDVKMKEKGDIPEGYSVSREKKERFSLILESASTNQTSMYLCASSSFDRVLNQPQHFGDGTRLSIL.

V usage is TRBV5-1 and J usage is TRBJ2-5, with 9 bases aligning to TRBD1. The CDR3 has 15 residues. Germline loops: CDR1 SGHRS, CDR2 YFSETQ. Trimming took 5 bases from V and 1 from J; bases not matched to a gene: 6. The CDR3 loop is CASRSQGAPQETQYF. CDR3 DNA: TGCGCCAGCAGATCACAGGGGGCGCCCCAAGAGACCCAGTACTTC.

V usage is TRBV5-4 and J usage is TRBJ1-1, with TRBD1 as a possible D gene (5 bases). V lost 4 bases and J 1 base, leaving 17 bases between the germline ends. In germline, CDR1 is SGHNT, CDR2 YYREEE (reference sequence). The CDR3 is 16 amino acids. CDR3 amino acids: CASSQSYRTSNTEAFF. The CDR3 coding sequence is TGTGCCAGCAGCCAAAGCTACAGGACCTCGAACACTGAAGCTTTCTTT.

J is TRBJ1-3 and V is TRBV5-1; D is ambiguous. This CDR3 spans 14 amino acids. The ends were cut back, 0 bases at V and 2 bases at J, with 6 bases in the middle. Germline loops: CDR1 SGHRS, CDR2 YFSETQ. CDR3 nucleotides: TGCGCCAGCAGCTTGGGGCCAGCTGGAAACACCATATATTTT. It specifies CASSLGPAGNTIYF.

The gene calls are TRBV13 and TRBJ2-7; 7 positions agree with TRBD2. With 1 base clipped from V and 2 bases from J, the junction kept 14 bases outside the gene matches. Germline-derived CDR1 and CDR2 are PRHDT and FYEKMQ (reference sequence). CDR3 length: 18 amino acids. CDR3 residues: CASSLAGASGPDPYEQYF. The CDR3 DNA is TGTGCCAGCAGCTTAGCCGGGGCTAGCGGCCCAGACCCCTACGAGCAGTACTTC.